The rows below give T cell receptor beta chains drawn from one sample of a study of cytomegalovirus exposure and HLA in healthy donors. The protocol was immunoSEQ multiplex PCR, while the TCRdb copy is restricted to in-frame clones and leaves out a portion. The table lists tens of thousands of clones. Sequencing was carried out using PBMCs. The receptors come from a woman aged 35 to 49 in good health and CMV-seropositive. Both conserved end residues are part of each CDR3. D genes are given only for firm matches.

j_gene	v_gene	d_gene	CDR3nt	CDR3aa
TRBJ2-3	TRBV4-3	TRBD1	TGCGCCAGCAGCCAAGACGTCGGGGCAGGGGGCCATCCCACAGATACGCAGTATTTT	CASSQDVGAGGHPTDTQYF
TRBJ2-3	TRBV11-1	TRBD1	TGTGCCAGCAGCCTTACCGGGACAGGGTTGGATACGCAGTATTTT	CASSLTGTGLDTQYF
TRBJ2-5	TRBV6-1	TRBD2	TGTGCCAGCAGTGATTTAGCGGGGGGGCAAGAGACCCAGTACTTC	CASSDLAGGQETQYF
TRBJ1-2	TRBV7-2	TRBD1	TGTGCCAGCAGCTTAGATAGGACAGGGGATGGCTACACCTTC	CASSLDRTGDGYTF
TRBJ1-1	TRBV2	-	TGTGCCACCGAGACAAGCAGGAACACTGAAGCTTTCTTT	CATETSRNTEAFF
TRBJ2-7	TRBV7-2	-	TGTGCCAGCAGCTTATCTGGGGGGATATCCTACGAGCAGTACTTC	CASSLSGGISYEQYF
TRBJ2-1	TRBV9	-	TGTGCCAGCAGCGTTTCCGGGACTTATTACAATGAGCAGTTCTTC	CASSVSGTYYNEQFF
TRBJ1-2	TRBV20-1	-	TGCAGTGTGGTAGCTACCTATGGCTACACCTTC	CSVVATYGYTF
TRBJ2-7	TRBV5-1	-	TGCGCCAGCAGCTTGGACGATGGACAGAGGTCGAGCTCCTACGAGCAGTACTTC	CASSLDDGQRSSSYEQYF
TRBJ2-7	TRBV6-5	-	TGTGCCAGCAGCTGGGAGCGCGGCTACGAGCAGTACTTC	CASSWERGYEQYF
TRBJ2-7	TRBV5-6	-	TGTGCCAGCGGGCGATGGGGCGAGTACGAGCAGTACTTC	CASGRWGEYEQYF
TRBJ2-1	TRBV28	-	TGTGCCAGCAGTTTAGGGGACTCTATTGTCCCCAATGAGCAGTTCTTC	CASSLGDSIVPNEQFF
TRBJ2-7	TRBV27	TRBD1	TGTGCCAGCAGTTCAGGGACAGGACTCTCCTACGAGCAGTACTTC	CASSSGTGLSYEQYF
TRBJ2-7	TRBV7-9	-	TGTGCCAGCAGCTTAGCATTTCAGGACTACGAGCAGTACTTC	CASSLAFQDYEQYF
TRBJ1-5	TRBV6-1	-	TGTGCCAGCAGTGGTCGGCAGGCCGTCGGCAATCAGCCCCAGCATTTT	CASSGRQAVGNQPQHF
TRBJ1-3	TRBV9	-	TGTGCCAGCAGCCCGTACTCGCAAGTTCCTGGAAACACCATATATTTT	CASSPYSQVPGNTIYF
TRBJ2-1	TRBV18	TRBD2	TGTGCCAGCTCAGCAGGACTAGCGGGAACCACCTACAATGAGCAGTTCTTC	CASSAGLAGTTYNEQFF
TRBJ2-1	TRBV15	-	TGTGCCACCACTCAGGGCAGCTACAATGAGCAGTTCTTC	CATTQGSYNEQFF
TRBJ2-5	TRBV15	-	TGTGCCACCAGCAGAGTAGGGGGACGGGAGACCCAGTACTTC	CATSRVGGRETQYF
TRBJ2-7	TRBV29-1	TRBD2	TGCAGCGCAAGAGGACTAGCGGGACCCTTGAGCGAGCAGTACTTC	CSARGLAGPLSEQYF
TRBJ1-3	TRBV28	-	TGTGCCAGCAGTTTCACGGGGAGTTCTGGAAACACCATATATTTT	CASSFTGSSGNTIYF
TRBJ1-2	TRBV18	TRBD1	TGTGCCAGCTCACCCACAGGGGTGGACTATGGCTACACCTTC	CASSPTGVDYGYTF
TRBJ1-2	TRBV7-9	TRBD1	TGTGCCAGCAGCTTAGGGGGACAGTCCCCCCTTTCTAACTATGGCTACACCTTC	CASSLGGQSPLSNYGYTF
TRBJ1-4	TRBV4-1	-	TGCGCCAGCAGCCAAGACCCCCAAGCCTCCGGGGGAAAACTGTTTTTT	CASSQDPQASGGKLFF
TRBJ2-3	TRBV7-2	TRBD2	TGTGCCAGCAGCTTAGTTGGACTAGCGGGATATGGCACAGATACGCAGTATTTT	CASSLVGLAGYGTDTQYF
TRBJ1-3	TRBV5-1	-	TGCGCCAGCAGCTTGTCTAATGCGGAGGCACCCTCTGGAAACACCATATATTTT	CASSLSNAEAPSGNTIYF
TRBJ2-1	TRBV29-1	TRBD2	TGCGGGATGTTGGCGGGAGTATTCCACAATGAGCAGTTCTTC	CGMLAGVFHNEQFF
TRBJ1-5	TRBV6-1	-	TGTGCCAGCAGTACTGAAATGTACGGCAATCAGCCCCAGCATTTT	CASSTEMYGNQPQHF
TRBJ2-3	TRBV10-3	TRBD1	TGTGCCATCAGTGACGGGACAGGGGATGGCACAGATACGCAGTATTTT	CAISDGTGDGTDTQYF
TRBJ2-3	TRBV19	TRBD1	TGTGCCAGTAGTATAGGGACAGGGGATGATACGCAGTATTTT	CASSIGTGDDTQYF
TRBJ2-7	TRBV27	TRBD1	TGTGCCAGCAGTTTATCCACAGGGGTCCCTATCTACGAGCAGTACTTC	CASSLSTGVPIYEQYF
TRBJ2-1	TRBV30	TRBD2	TGTGCCTGGAGTGTAAACGGGAGGGGGACCTACAATGAGCAGTTCTTC	CAWSVNGRGTYNEQFF
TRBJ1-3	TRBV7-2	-	TGTGCCAGCAGCTTAGTAAGCGGAAACACCATATATTTT	CASSLVSGNTIYF
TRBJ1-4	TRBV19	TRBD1	TGTGCCAGTAGTACGGGACAGACGGGAGAAAAACTGTTTTTT	CASSTGQTGEKLFF
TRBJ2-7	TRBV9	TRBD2	TGTGCCAGCAGCCTCGGAGGCGGGAGTTCCTACGAGCAGTACTTC	CASSLGGGSSYEQYF
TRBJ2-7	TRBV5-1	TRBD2	TGCGCCAGCAGAGCCTTATTGCGCCTAGGACTAGCGGGATTTTACGAGCAGTACTTC	CASRALLRLGLAGFYEQYF
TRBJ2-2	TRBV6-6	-	TGTGCCAGCGGGCGTTTAAACACCGGGGAGCTGTTTTTT	CASGRLNTGELFF
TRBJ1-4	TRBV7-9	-	TGTGCCAGCACTTCACCCCCGGGGGCAACTAATGAAAAACTGTTTTTT	CASTSPPGATNEKLFF
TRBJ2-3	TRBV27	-	TGTGCCAGCAGTTTATTTGCGATTGGCACAGATACGCAGTATTTT	CASSLFAIGTDTQYF
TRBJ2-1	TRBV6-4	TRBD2	TGTGCCAGCAGTGGACTAGCGGGGGACTACAATGAGCAGTTCTTC	CASSGLAGDYNEQFF